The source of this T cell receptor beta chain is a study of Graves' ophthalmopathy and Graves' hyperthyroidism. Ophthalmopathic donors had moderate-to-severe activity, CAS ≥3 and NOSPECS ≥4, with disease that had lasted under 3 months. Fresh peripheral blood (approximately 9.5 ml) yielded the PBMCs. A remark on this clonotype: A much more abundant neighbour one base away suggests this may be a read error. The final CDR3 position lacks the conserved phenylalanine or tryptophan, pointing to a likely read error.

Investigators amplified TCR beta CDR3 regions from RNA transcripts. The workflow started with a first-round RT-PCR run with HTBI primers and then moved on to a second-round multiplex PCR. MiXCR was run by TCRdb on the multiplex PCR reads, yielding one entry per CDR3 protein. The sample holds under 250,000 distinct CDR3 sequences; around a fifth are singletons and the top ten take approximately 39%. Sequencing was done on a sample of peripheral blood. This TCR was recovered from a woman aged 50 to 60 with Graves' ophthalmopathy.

The CDR3 loop reads CASSAHRGGDQPQHL. As DNA, the CDR3 is TGTGCCAGCAGCGCGCACAGGGGAGGCGATCAGCCCCAGCATCTT. The chain recombines TRBV7-2 with TRBJ1-5; 7 bases line up with TRBD1. The CDR3 is 15 amino acids. V lost 5 bases, J lost 5 bases, and 9 bases stayed unmatched. CDR1 SGHTA and CDR2 FQGNSA come from the germline V gene.